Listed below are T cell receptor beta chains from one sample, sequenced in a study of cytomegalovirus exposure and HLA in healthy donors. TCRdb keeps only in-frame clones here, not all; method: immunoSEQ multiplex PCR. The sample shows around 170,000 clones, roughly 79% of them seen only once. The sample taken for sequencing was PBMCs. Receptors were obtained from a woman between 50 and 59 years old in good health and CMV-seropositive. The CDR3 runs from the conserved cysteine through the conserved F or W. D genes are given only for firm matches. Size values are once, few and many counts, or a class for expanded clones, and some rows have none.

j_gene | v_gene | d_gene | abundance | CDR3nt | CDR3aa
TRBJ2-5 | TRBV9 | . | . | TGTGCCAGCAGCTCGCTCTCAACTCCGGGAGAGACCCAGTACTTC | CASSSLSTPGETQYF
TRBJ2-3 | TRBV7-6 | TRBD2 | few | TGTGCCAGCAGCCTCCGGACTAGCGCCTTAAGCACAGATACGCAGTATTTT | CASSLRTSALSTDTQYF
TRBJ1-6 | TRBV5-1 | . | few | TGCGCCAGCAGCTTGGAATTAGCCTCACCCCTCCACTTT | CASSLELASPLHF
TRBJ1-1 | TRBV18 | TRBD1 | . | TGTGCCAGCTCACCGGACAGGGCGAACACTGAAGCTTTCTTT | CASSPDRANTEAFF
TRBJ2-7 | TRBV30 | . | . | TGTGCCTGGAGTCGACAGCGGGACGAGCAGTACTTC | CAWSRQRDEQYF
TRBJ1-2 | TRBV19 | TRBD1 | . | TGTGCCAGTAGTCCGGGACAGGGGAAGGGCTACACCTTC | CASSPGQGKGYTF
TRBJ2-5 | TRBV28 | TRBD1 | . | TGTGCCAGCAGTATTCTCACAGGGGGCGGTGAGACCCAGTACTTC | CASSILTGGGETQYF
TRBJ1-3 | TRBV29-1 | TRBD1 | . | TGCAGCGTTAGGACAGGGGGCTCTGGAAACACCATATATTTT | CSVRTGGSGNTIYF
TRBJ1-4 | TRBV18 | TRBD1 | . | TGTGCCAGCTCACAGGGACAGAATGAAAAACTGTTTTTT | CASSQGQNEKLFF
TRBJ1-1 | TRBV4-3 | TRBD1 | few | TGCGCCAGCAGCCAACTGGACAGGCAGAACACTGAAGCTTTCTTT | CASSQLDRQNTEAFF
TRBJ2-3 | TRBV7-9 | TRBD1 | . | TGTGCCAGCAGCTTAGCTGGACAGGGAACAGATACGCAGTATTTT | CASSLAGQGTDTQYF
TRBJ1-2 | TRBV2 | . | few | TGTGCCAGCAGTGGGGACTCTGGGCGGTATGGCTACACCTTC | CASSGDSGRYGYTF
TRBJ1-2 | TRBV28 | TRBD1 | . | TGTGCCAGCAGTTTATCTACAGGGGGCTATGGCTACACCTTC | CASSLSTGGYGYTF
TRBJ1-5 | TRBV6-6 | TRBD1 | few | TGTGCCAGCAGTGCTGGGACAGGGAGGCAGCCCCAGCATTTT | CASSAGTGRQPQHF
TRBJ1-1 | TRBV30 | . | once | TGTGCCTGGAGCCCAGAGAACACTGAAGCTTTCTTT | CAWSPENTEAFF
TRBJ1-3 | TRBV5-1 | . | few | TGCGCCAGCAGCTTGACAGGGACTGGAAACACCATATATTTT | CASSLTGTGNTIYF
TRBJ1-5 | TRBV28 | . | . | TGTGCCAGCCGGGGGTCCGTAGACTTGTATAGCAATCAGCCCCAGCATTTT | CASRGSVDLYSNQPQHF
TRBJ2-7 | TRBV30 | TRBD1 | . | TGTGCCGGACAGACAGGGGGACAATACGAGCAGTACTTC | CAGQTGGQYEQYF
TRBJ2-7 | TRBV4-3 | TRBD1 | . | TGCGCCAGCAGCCAAGATGTCGAGACAGGGATGTCTCGATTTCCCTACGAGCAGTACTTC | CASSQDVETGMSRFPYEQYF
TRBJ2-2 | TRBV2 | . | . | TGTGCCAGCACCGGACAGACAGTAGTCACCGGGGAGCTGTTTTTT | CASTGQTVVTGELFF
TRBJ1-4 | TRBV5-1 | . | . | TGCGCCAGCAGCCCTATTGCTACAACTAATGAAAAACTGTTTTTT | CASSPIATTNEKLFF
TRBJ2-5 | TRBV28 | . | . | TGTGCCAGCAGTTTAGCCGTCGACAGGGGAGGGTCCGGATCTCTTAGGGAGACCCAGTACTTC | CASSLAVDRGGSGSLRETQYF
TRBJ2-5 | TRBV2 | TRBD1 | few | TGTGCCAGCAGTGAAGCGGATACATCGCCAGGGGGTCAAGAGACCCAGTACTTC | CASSEADTSPGGQETQYF
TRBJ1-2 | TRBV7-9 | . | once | TGTTCCAGCAGCTTAGAATCGGGGCAGGGGACCTTC | CSSSLESGQGTF
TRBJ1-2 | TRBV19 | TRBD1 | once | TGTGCCAGTAGTATCCTAACAGGGGAAAGGTACGGCTACACCTTC | CASSILTGERYGYTF
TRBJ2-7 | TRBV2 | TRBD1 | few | TGTGCCAGCAGCCGCACCCCTCTGGGACAGGGGCTTTTTAACTACGAGCAGTACTTC | CASSRTPLGQGLFNYEQYF
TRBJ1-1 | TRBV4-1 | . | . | TGCGCCAGCAGCCAAGAACAGGTTTGGGTTTTGGACACTGAAGCTTTCTTT | CASSQEQVWVLDTEAFF
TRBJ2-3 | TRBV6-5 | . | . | TGTGCCAGCAGTTATGGGGCCGGTAGCACAGATACGCAGTATTTT | CASSYGAGSTDTQYF
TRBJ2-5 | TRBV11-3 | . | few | TGTGCCAGCAGCCCCAGGGGGGCAACAGAGCAGTACTTC | CASSPRGATEQYF
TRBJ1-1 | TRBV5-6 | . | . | TGTGCCAGCAGCTTGGTCCTTGGAGGGGCTAACATGAACACTGAAGCTTTCTTT | CASSLVLGGANMNTEAFF
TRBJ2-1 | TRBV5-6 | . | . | TGTGCCAGCAGCTTGGGGGGCGCGGCAGGTCGGTACAATGAGCAGTTCTTC | CASSLGGAAGRYNEQFF
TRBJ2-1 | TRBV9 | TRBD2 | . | TGTGCCAGCAGCGAACTAGCGGGAGGTGGTAGTGAGCAGTTCTTC | CASSELAGGGSEQFF
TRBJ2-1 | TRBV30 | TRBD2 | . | TGTGCCTGGAGTACAGGACTAGCGGCCTACAATGAGCAGTTCTTC | CAWSTGLAAYNEQFF
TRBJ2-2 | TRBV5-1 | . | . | TGCGCCAGCAGCCCCCTTGAGGGTACCGGGGAGCTGTTTTTT | CASSPLEGTGELFF
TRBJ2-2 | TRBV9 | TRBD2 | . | TGTGCCAGCAACCGGGGGGGAGCCGGGGAGCTGTTTTTT | CASNRGGAGELFF
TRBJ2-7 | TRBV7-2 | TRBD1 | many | TGTGCCAGCAGCCCCAGGACAGGGAGGAGCTCCTACGAGCAGTACTTC | CASSPRTGRSSYEQYF
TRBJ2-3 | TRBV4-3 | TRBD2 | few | TGCGCCAGCAGCCAAGAGGCGCCTAGCGGAATGAGCACAGATACGCAGTATTTT | CASSQEAPSGMSTDTQYF
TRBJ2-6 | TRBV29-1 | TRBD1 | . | TGCAGCGTAACAGGGGTCGGGGCCAACGGCCTGACTTTC | CSVTGVGANGLTF
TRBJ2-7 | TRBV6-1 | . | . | TGTGCCAGCAATTTCTATTCCTACGAGCAGTACTTC | CASNFYSYEQYF
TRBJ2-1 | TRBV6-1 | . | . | TGTGCCAGCAGTCTCCTGAGGGAGCAGTTCTTC | CASSLLREQFF
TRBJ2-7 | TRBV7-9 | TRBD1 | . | TGTGCCAGCAGCCGGGGGACAGGGGGCGAATTCTACGAGCAGTACTTC | CASSRGTGGEFYEQYF
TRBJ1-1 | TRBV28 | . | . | . | CASSILGQGMNTEAFF
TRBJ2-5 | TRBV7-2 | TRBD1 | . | TGTGCCAGCAGCTTAGGTTTCACCGGGACAGGGGGCTTTGAGACCCAGTACTTC | CASSLGFTGTGGFETQYF
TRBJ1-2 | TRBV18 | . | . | TGTGCCAGCTCACCACCGGCCCGTCCAGACAAGTCGGGCTACACCTTC | CASSPPARPDKSGYTF
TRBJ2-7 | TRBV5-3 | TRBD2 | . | TGTGCCAGAAGCTTAGAATTCGGAGGACTAGCGGGGGACTCCTACGAGCAGTACTTC | CARSLEFGGLAGDSYEQYF
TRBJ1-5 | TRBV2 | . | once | TGTGCCAGCAGTGATGCTTCGGCGACATCTCAGCCCCAGCATTTT | CASSDASATSQPQHF
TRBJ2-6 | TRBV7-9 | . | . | TGTGCCAGCAGCTTACAGCGGACCTCTGGGGCCAACGTCCTGACTTTC | CASSLQRTSGANVLTF
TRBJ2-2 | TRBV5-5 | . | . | TGTGCCAGCAGCAACTCATGGCAGGCCGGGGAGCTGTTTTTT | CASSNSWQAGELFF
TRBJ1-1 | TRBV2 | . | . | TGTGCCAGCAAAGAGGTCGTGTCCCCGAACACTGAAGCTTTCTTT | CASKEVVSPNTEAFF
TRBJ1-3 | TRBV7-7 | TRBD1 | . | TGTGCTAGCAGCTTAGCCCCAGGGAGACAGGGTTACACCATATATTTT | CASSLAPGRQGYTIYF
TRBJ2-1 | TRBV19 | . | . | TGTGCCAGTAGTATAGTCCTGCTCCAGGGAAATGAGCAGTTCTTC | CASSIVLLQGNEQFF
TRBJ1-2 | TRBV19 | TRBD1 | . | TGTGCCAGGATCAGTCCGGGACAGGGGGGGTATGGCTACACCTTC | CARISPGQGGYGYTF
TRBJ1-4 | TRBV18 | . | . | TGTGCCAGCTCCCGAGGGACATACCCTGAAAAACTGTTTTTT | CASSRGTYPEKLFF
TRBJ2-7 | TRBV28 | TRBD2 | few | TGTGCCAGCAGTCCGTTGGGAGGGCGCGGCGAGCAGTACTTC | CASSPLGGRGEQYF